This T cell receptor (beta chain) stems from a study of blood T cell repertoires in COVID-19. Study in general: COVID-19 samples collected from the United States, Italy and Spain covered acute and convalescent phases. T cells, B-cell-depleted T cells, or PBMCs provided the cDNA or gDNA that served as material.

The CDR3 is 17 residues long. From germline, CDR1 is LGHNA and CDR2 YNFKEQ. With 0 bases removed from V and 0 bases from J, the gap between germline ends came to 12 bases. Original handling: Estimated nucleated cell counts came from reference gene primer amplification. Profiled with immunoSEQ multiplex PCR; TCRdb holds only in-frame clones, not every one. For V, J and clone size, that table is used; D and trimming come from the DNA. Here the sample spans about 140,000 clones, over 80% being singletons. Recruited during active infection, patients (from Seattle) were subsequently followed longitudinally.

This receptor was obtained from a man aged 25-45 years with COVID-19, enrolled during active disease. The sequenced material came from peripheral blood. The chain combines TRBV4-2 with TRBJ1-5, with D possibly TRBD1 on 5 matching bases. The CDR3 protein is CASSQEQGGYSNQPQHF. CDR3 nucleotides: TGTGCCAGCAGCCAAGAGCAGGGAGGTTATAGCAATCAGCCCCAGCATTTT.